Listed here are 25 T cell receptor beta chains from one sample, sequenced in a study of blood T cell repertoires in COVID-19. Profiled with immunoSEQ multiplex PCR; TCRdb holds only in-frame clones, not every one. This sample has about 45,000 clones; 80% to 90% occur once, and the top ten carry 40% to 55%. Sample: peripheral blood. Every receptor here comes from a human donor in a cohort sampled during active COVID-19.

A single count supports this clone. The chain combines TRBV18 with TRBJ2-7, with 8 bases fitting TRBD2. The CDR3 consists of 16 residues. Unmatched junction bases numbered 10, after V lost 6 bases and J lost 0 bases. CDR1 is KGHSH, CDR2 LQKENI, per germline. CDR3 sequence reads: CASSPTGGTFSYEQYF. The CDR3 nucleotides are TGTGCCAGCTCCCCCACGGGGGGGACATTCTCCTACGAGCAGTACTTC.

The CDR3 reads CASSPSGGTGELFF. The CDR3 DNA reads as TGTGCCAGCAGCCCTAGTGGGGGGACCGGGGAGCTGTTTTTT. This rearrangement joins TRBV7-9 to TRBJ2-2, with TRBD2 as a possible D gene (6 bases). Trimming took off 5 bases at V and 5 bases at J, with 12 bases between the two ends. Looked up from germline, CDR1 is SEHNR and CDR2 is FQNEAQ (reference sequence). There are 14 residues in the CDR3. The variable domain in full, with the rest retrieved from reference TRBV7-9 and TRBJ2-2, is DTGVSQNPRHKITKRGQNVTFRCDPISEHNRLYWYRQTLGQGPEFLTYFQNEAQLEKSRLLSDRFSAERPKGSFSTLEIQRTEQGDSAMYLCASSPSGGTGELFFGEGSRLTVL.

V gene TRBV7-6 combines with J gene TRBJ1-1, with D unclear. V lost 4 bases to trimming and J lost 0 bases, with 6 bases between them. The CDR3 totals 13 residues. Germline CDR1 reads SGHVS; CDR2 reads FNYEAQ. The CDR3: CASSSNMNTEAFF. The CDR3 DNA reads TGTGCCAGCAGCTCCAACATGAACACTGAAGCTTTCTTT.

The chain is built from TRBV19 and TRBJ1-2; 9 bases match TRBD1. This CDR3 is built from 16 residues. The V gene's germline CDR1 is LNHDA and CDR2 SQIVND (reference sequence). The J segment lost 4 bases and the V segment lost 6 bases, leaving 12 bases of the junction unmatched. CDR3 protein: CASSPGDRAGLYGYTF. The DNA for the CDR3 is TGTGCCAGTAGCCCAGGGGACAGGGCCGGACTCTATGGCTACACCTTC.

The chain employs TRBV5-1 and TRBJ1-1; D is possibly TRBD1 (6 bases). V dropped 2 bases and J dropped 1 base, with 12 bases sitting between them. The length of the CDR3 is 15 residues. Germline V gene data show CDR1 as SGHRS and CDR2 as YFSETQ. CDR3 sequence (DNA): TGCGCCAGCAGCTTAACAGGGAGTACGAACACTGAAGCTTTCTTT. It yields the protein CASSLTGSTNTEAFF.

This chain joins TRBV30 and TRBJ1-6, with D unclear. Trimming pared 0 bases from V and 3 bases from J, leaving 6 bases between. CDR3 size: 14 residues. Germline V gene lookup returns CDR1 GTSNPN and CDR2 SVGIG (reference sequence). This CDR3 is CAWSVQDYNSPLHF. The DNA for the CDR3 is TGTGCCTGGAGTGTACAAGACTATAATTCACCCCTCCACTTT.

This clone was recorded once. The chain is built from TRBV10-3 and TRBJ1-5, with D uncertain. V lost 10 bases and J lost 3, with 13 bases in between. CDR1 is ENHRY, CDR2 SYGVKD, per germline. This CDR3 is built from 13 residues. This chain's CDR3 is CATLGEPNQPQHF. CDR3 DNA: TGTGCCACCCTCGGGGAACCCAATCAGCCCCAGCATTTT.

The CDR3 coding sequence is TGTGCCAGCAGCACCCGACAGGGGCGGGCTTTCTTT. Its translation is CASSTRQGRAFF. The chain carries TRBV7-9 and TRBJ1-1; TRBD1 matches at 8 bases. This CDR3 has 12 amino acids. CDR1 is SEHNR, CDR2 FQNEAQ, per germline (reference sequence). J gave up 11 bases and V 5 bases, and 7 bases lay outside the gene matches.

The genes are TRBV20-1 and TRBJ2-4, with TRBD2 matching over 7 bases. With V trimmed by 3 bases and J by 6 bases, 11 bases remained unmatched. CDR3 size: 15 residues. Germline V gene sequence: CDR1 DFQATT, CDR2 SNEGSKA (reference sequence). The CDR3 here is CSASGGVSGGNIQYF. The CDR3 DNA follows: TGCAGTGCTAGTGGGGGGGTATCGGGTGGAAACATTCAGTACTTC.

The chain has TRBV7-7 and TRBJ2-5; D might be TRBD2 (5 bases). CDR1 and CDR2 from the germline V gene are SSHAT and FNYEAQ (reference sequence). The CDR3 extends over 15 amino acids. The ends were cut back, 1 base at V and 5 bases at J, with 14 bases in the middle. The CDR3 protein is CASSLGSYSGETQYF. The DNA of the CDR3 is TGTGCCAGCAGCTTAGGGTCTTACTCGGGGGAGACCCAGTACTTC.

The V call is TRBV11-2, the J call TRBJ1-5; D not resolved. CDR1 is SGHAT and CDR2 is FQNNGV in the germline V gene. The CDR3 consists of 13 residues. Trimming cost V 2 bases and J 0 bases, with 2 bases left between them. CDR3 sequence reads: CASSLRSNQPQHF. DNA of the CDR3: TGTGCCAGCAGCTTACGTAGCAATCAGCCCCAGCATTTT.

The chain recombines TRBV29-1 with TRBJ2-5; 7 nucleotides agree with TRBD2. The length of the CDR3 is 12 residues. V dropped 5 bases and J dropped 3; count of bases not matched to a gene: 3. CDR1 is SQVTM, CDR2 ANQGSEA, per germline. In DNA form, the CDR3 reads TGCAGCGTTTCGGGGGGAGAAGAGACCCAGTACTTC. It is translated as CSVSGGEETQYF.

This clone showed up just a few times. The chain uses TRBV6-6 and TRBJ2-5, with TRBD2 as a possible D gene (6 bases). The CDR3 has 12 residues. Germline CDR1 reads MNHNY; CDR2 reads SVGAGI (reference sequence). V lost 8 bases and J lost 5, with 12 bases in between. The CDR3 DNA reads TGTGCCAGCGGATCAGGGAGGGAGACCCAGTACTTC. Protein: CASGSGRETQYF.

The gene calls are TRBV29-1 and TRBJ2-3; D is perhaps TRBD2 (6 bases). V shed 1 base and J shed 2 bases, with 16 bases lying between them. From germline, CDR1 is SQVTM and CDR2 ANQGSEA. This CDR3 has 16 amino acids. The CDR3 DNA sequence: TGCAGCGTTGAAGGAGTCCCGACGGACTACACAGATACGCAGTATTTT. This sequence encodes CSVEGVPTDYTDTQYF.

The table lists this clone with a few counts. This chain links TRBV28 with TRBJ2-2; weak D call: TRBD1 (6 bases). The V gene lost 6 bases and the J gene lost 6 bases, with 14 bases spanning the gap. The CDR3 loop spans 14 amino acids. Germline CDR1 MDHEN, CDR2 SYDVKM. CDR3 DNA sequence: TGTGCCAGCAGCAAACAGGGTTTGGCCGGGGAGCTGTTTTTT. Its protein product is CASSKQGLAGELFF.

V gene TRBV11-2 combines with J gene TRBJ2-2, with D possibly TRBD1 on 5 matching bases. The germline gives CDR1 SGHAT, CDR2 FQNNGV. This CDR3 has 13 residues. Trimming left V 2 bases short and J 6 bases short, with 7 bases between. The chain's CDR3 is CASSLSGPGELFF. The CDR3 region has the DNA TGTGCCAGCAGCTTATCAGGGCCCGGGGAGCTGTTTTTT.

The chain recombines TRBV24-1 with TRBJ1-5, with D possibly TRBD1 on 6 matching bases. The CDR3 contains 17 residues. Trimming pared 2 bases from V and 1 base from J, leaving 14 bases between. Germline values: CDR1 KGHDR, CDR2 SFDVKD. DNA for the CDR3: TGTGCCACCAGTGATTCCAGGAGCGGGGGCAGCAATCAGCCCCAGCATTTT. Its translation: CATSDSRSGGSNQPQHF.

The V gene is TRBV7-8, the J gene TRBJ1-4; 10 bases are shared with TRBD1. V gave up 0 bases and J gave up 10 bases; unmatched junction bases: 2. The CDR3 length is 14 residues. Germline values: CDR1 SGHVS, CDR2 FQNEAQ. CDR3 nucleotide sequence: TGTGCCAGCAGCTTAGCTGGACAGGGGGGAAAACTGTTTTTT. The encoded protein is CASSLAGQGGKLFF.

V and J are TRBV4-1 and TRBJ2-7, with TRBD2 identical over 8 bases. The germline gives CDR1 MGHRA, CDR2 YSYEKL. Germline trimming cut 2 bases from V and 0 bases from J; bases unmatched to any gene: 3. CDR3 length equals 15 residues. The CDR3 is CASSQRAGASYEQYV. CDR3 nucleotide sequence: TGCGCCAGCAGCCAAAGAGCGGGGGCCTCCTACGAGCAGTACGTC.

The chain employs TRBV4-3 and TRBJ2-1; TRBD2 aligns across 8 bases. The CDR3 consists of 15 residues. After removal of 4 bases from V and 3 bases from J, the junction contained 5 bases not matched to a gene. From germline, CDR1 is LGHNA and CDR2 YSLEER. CDR3 bases: TGCGCCAGCAGCCCCGGGAGGGGGTACTACAATGAGCAGTTCTTC. This encodes CASSPGRGYYNEQFF.

The chain combines TRBV3-1 (or the pseudogene TRBV3-2) with TRBJ2-1; the match to TRBD2 covers 10 bases. CDR3 length: 15 amino acids. Looked up from germline, CDR1 is LGHDT and CDR2 is YNNKEL (reference sequence). V dropped 5 bases and J dropped 9; count of bases not matched to a gene: 10. The CDR3: CASSIGAGGASEQFF. CDR3 nucleotides: TGTGCCAGCAGCATCGGAGCGGGGGGGGCATCTGAGCAGTTCTTC.

This chain links TRBV30 with TRBJ2-2, with 8 bases lining up with TRBD2. Looked up from germline, CDR1 is GTSNPN and CDR2 is SVGIG (reference sequence). The CDR3 sequence is 15 residues long. The V segment lost 0 bases and the J segment 6 bases; nucleotides outside the gene matches: 6. Written as DNA, the CDR3 is TGTGCCTGGAGTGTGCCGGGGGGGTTTGCCGGGGAGCTGTTTTTT. Its translation: CAWSVPGGFAGELFF.

V is TRBV19 and J is TRBJ1-5; D not certain. CDR1 LNHDA and CDR2 SQIVND come from the germline V gene (reference sequence). The CDR3 contains 15 residues. Trimming removed 5 bases from V and 0 bases from J, with 11 bases in between. The CDR3 region has the DNA TGTGCCAGTAGTTCTTCTCCGTATAGCAATCAGCCCCAGCATTTT. Its protein product is CASSSSPYSNQPQHF.

The CDR3 DNA reads as TGTGCCAGCTCACCATCGGACAGGCGGACCTATGGCTACACCTTC. The encoded protein is CASSPSDRRTYGYTF. This sequence joins TRBV18 and TRBJ1-2; 7 bases map to TRBD1. Unmatched junction bases numbered 7, after V lost 2 bases and J lost 4 bases. The germline V gene encodes CDR1 KGHSH and CDR2 LQKENI. CDR3 length: 15 amino acids.

This sequence joins TRBV2 and TRBJ2-7; 7 nucleotides line up with TRBD1. This CDR3 comprises 15 residues. Germline V gene sequence: CDR1 SNHLY, CDR2 FYNNEI. J gave up 4 bases and V 4 bases, and 10 bases lay outside the gene matches. The CDR3: CASSGLDRDGYEQYF. CDR3 bases: TGTGCCAGCAGTGGCCTCGACAGGGATGGGTACGAGCAGTACTTC.